One and the same sample provided the 16 T cell receptor beta chains below, sequenced in a study of blood T cell repertoires in COVID-19. Libraries were prepared by immunoSEQ multiplex PCR; TCRdb keeps only in-frame clonotypes and omits some of them. The sample has fewer than 200,000 clones, around 90% seen once. The source material was peripheral blood. Every receptor here comes from a man between 60 and 75 years old with active or convalescent COVID-19.

The chain carries TRBV15 and TRBJ1-3; D call uncertain. The CDR3 consists of 15 residues. Deletions cut 2 bases from V and 2 bases from J, with 10 bases between. Germline V lookup: CDR1 LNHNV, CDR2 YYDKDF (reference sequence). The CDR3 DNA reads TGTGCCACCAGCAGAAACACCCAACCTGGAAACACCATATATTTT. Protein: CATSRNTQPGNTIYF.

This chain joins TRBV5-1 and TRBJ2-5, with 7 bases identical to TRBD2. This CDR3 spans 15 amino acids. CDR1 is SGHRS, CDR2 YFSETQ, per germline. J gave up 4 bases and V 6 bases, and 12 bases lay outside the gene matches. The CDR3 loop is CASTPWGGEGETQYF. The CDR3 DNA reads TGCGCCAGCACCCCGTGGGGGGGGGAAGGAGAGACCCAGTACTTC. The complete variable domain, with remaining parts taken from reference TRBV5-1 and TRBJ2-5, reads KAGVTQTPRYLIKTRGQQVTLSCSPISGHRSVSWYQQTPGQGLQFLFEYFSETQRNKGNFPGRFSGRQFSNSRSEMNVSTLELGDSALYLCASTPWGGEGETQYFGPGTRLLVL.

This clone was observed a few times. The gene calls are TRBV3-1 (or the pseudogene TRBV3-2) and TRBJ1-2; 9 bases agree with TRBD1. This CDR3 region has 14 residues. Losses at the gene ends were 4 bases for V and 6 bases for J; bases not matched to a gene: 6. Germline V gene lookup returns CDR1 LGHDT and CDR2 YNNKEL (reference sequence). As DNA, the CDR3 is TGTGCCAGCAGCCGCGGGACAGGGACGCATGGCTACACCTTC. Translating it yields CASSRGTGTHGYTF.

The gene calls are TRBV6-5 and TRBJ2-3, with 10 nucleotides matching TRBD2. Germline V gene sequence: CDR1 MNHEY, CDR2 SVGAGI. This CDR3 has 16 amino acids. Trimming took 0 bases from V and 3 from J; bases not matched to a gene: 3. The CDR3 spells CASSYSAGGLTDTQYF. Here the CDR3 DNA reads TGTGCCAGCAGTTACTCAGCGGGGGGGCTTACAGATACGCAGTATTTT.

This clone was seen only once. The chain combines TRBV9 with TRBJ2-7, with D possibly matching TRBD2 (7 bases). The germline CDR1 and CDR2 sequences are SGDLS and YYNGEE. V dropped 7 bases and J dropped 1 base, with 18 bases sitting between them. CDR3 size: 15 residues. The CDR3 DNA follows: TGTGCCAGCGGCCCGGGGGGCTTTTCGTCCTACGAGCAGTACTTC. It specifies CASGPGGFSSYEQYF.

V and J are TRBV7-4 and TRBJ1-6; D not resolved. The CDR3 length is 12 residues. From germline, CDR1 is SGHVT and CDR2 SQSDAQ. V was pared by 5 bases and J by 18 bases, with 17 bases between. CDR3 in DNA: TGTGCCAGCAGCCGCCTTTCCCCAGGTCCCCACTTT. This codes for CASSRLSPGPHF.

This clone was observed a few times. The gene calls are TRBV5-1 and TRBJ1-1, with 12 bases aligning to TRBD1. Germline V gene lookup returns CDR1 SGHRS and CDR2 YFSETQ. This CDR3 has 16 amino acids. V lost 4 bases and J lost 1; bases outside the gene matches: 5. The CDR3 sequence: CASSPWDRGQNTEAFF. The CDR3 region has the DNA TGCGCCAGCAGCCCGTGGGACAGGGGGCAGAACACTGAAGCTTTCTTT.

This chain joins TRBV29-1 and TRBJ2-1; TRBD2 matches at 9 bases. This CDR3 spans 15 amino acids. V lost 4 bases and J lost 7; bases outside the gene matches: 11. The germline gives CDR1 SQVTM, CDR2 ANQGSEA. The CDR3 sequence is CSVGSVSGGRNEQFF. The CDR3 DNA reads as TGCAGCGTTGGGAGTGTGAGCGGGGGGAGAAATGAGCAGTTCTTC.

The V gene is TRBV18, the J gene TRBJ2-5, with no clear D. The germline V and J ends were trimmed by 6 bases and 2 bases, with 7 bases remaining between them. This CDR3 spans 12 amino acids. From germline, CDR1 is KGHSH and CDR2 LQKENI. The CDR3 nucleotides read TGTGCCAGCTCCCAGCGACAAGAGACCCAGTACTTC. This encodes CASSQRQETQYF. The whole variable domain, remainder taken from reference TRBV18 and TRBJ2-5, is NAGVMQNPRHLVRRRGQEARLRCSPMKGHSHVYWYRQLPEEGLKFMVYLQKENIIDESGMPKERFSAEFPKEGPSILRIQQVVRGDSAAYFCASSQRQETQYFGPGTRLLVL.

V gene TRBV5-1 combines with J gene TRBJ2-3, with 8 nucleotides matching TRBD2. CDR3 length equals 16 residues. The germline CDR1 and CDR2 sequences are SGHRS and YFSETQ. The junction had 5 bases not matched to a gene; V was cut back by 0 bases and J by 2 bases. The CDR3 coding sequence is TGCGCCAGCAGCTTGGGTACGCGGGGGGCCACAGATACGCAGTATTTT. Translation: CASSLGTRGATDTQYF.

This clone appeared a few times. V usage is TRBV18 and J usage is TRBJ2-3; TRBD1 matches at 9 bases. The CDR3 is made up of 16 amino acids. V dropped 2 bases and J dropped 2; count of bases not matched to a gene: 5. CDR1 is KGHSH and CDR2 is LQKENI in the germline V gene. The CDR3 region has the DNA TGTGCCAGCTCACCATTGGGACAGGGCGTCACAGATACGCAGTATTTT. It is translated as CASSPLGQGVTDTQYF.

The chain uses TRBV5-1 and TRBJ2-3; the match to TRBD2 covers 9 bases. This CDR3 is built from 15 residues. V was clipped by 0 bases and J by 4 bases; unmatched bases: 3. CDR1 and CDR2 (germline): SGHRS, YFSETQ. CDR3 amino acids: CASSLGAGGPDTQYF. The CDR3 DNA reads TGCGCCAGCAGCTTGGGGGCGGGGGGGCCAGATACGCAGTATTTT.

V gene TRBV13 combines with J gene TRBJ2-3; D is possibly TRBD1 (6 bases). The V and J ends lost 5 bases and 9 bases respectively, with 15 bases between them. Germline V gene lookup returns CDR1 PRHDT and CDR2 FYEKMQ (reference sequence). This CDR3 contains 13 residues. The CDR3: CASSPRGYTTQYF. The CDR3 DNA is TGTGCCAGCAGCCCGAGGGGGTATACGACGCAGTATTTT. Filled out from reference TRBV13 and TRBJ2-3, the complete variable domain reads AAGVIQSPRHLIKEKRETATLKCYPIPRHDTVYWYQQGPGQDPQFLISFYEKMQSDKGSIPDRFSAQQFSDYHSELNMSSLELGDSALYFCASSPRGYTTQYFGPGTRLTVL.

As for this clone: This specimen includes other DNA sequences encoding the same CDR3. V gene TRBV2 combines with J gene TRBJ2-2; 7 bases map to TRBD1. V lost 6 bases and J lost 2; bases outside the gene matches: 3. CDR1 and CDR2 (germline): SNHLY, FYNNEI. This CDR3 region has 14 residues. The CDR3 reads CASSRDSNTGELFF. The CDR3 DNA sequence: TGTGCCAGCAGCAGGGACAGCAACACCGGGGAGCTGTTTTTT.

The gene calls are TRBV2 and TRBJ1-2, with TRBD1 matching over 7 bases. With V trimmed by 4 bases and J by 2 bases, 7 bases remained unmatched. The CDR3 extends over 15 amino acids. CDR1 SNHLY and CDR2 FYNNEI come from the germline V gene. The DNA of the CDR3 is TGTGCCAGCAGTGTGGAGACAGGGCAGAACTATGGCTACACCTTC. Protein sequence: CASSVETGQNYGYTF.

V is TRBV18 and J is TRBJ2-1; perhaps TRBD1 as D (5 bases). CDR3 length equals 14 residues. Per germline, CDR1 KGHSH and CDR2 LQKENI. V dropped 4 bases and J dropped 15 bases, with 22 bases sitting between them. This chain's CDR3 is CASSHRQILGPPFF. DNA for the CDR3: TGTGCCAGCTCACACCGACAGATTTTAGGACCCCCGTTCTTC.